The clone carrying this TCR beta chain was seen more than once but under ten times. Its antigen is currently unknown. In the PCR, 60 Vbeta and 13 Jbeta primers were used. TCRdb's table, derived via immunoSEQ multiplex PCR, lists solely in-frame clones and lacks some. The sample contains 75,000 to 80,000 clones, 65% to 80% of which appear only once. There were likely unrecorded immune exposures, though donors were nominally healthy when sampled. Per germline, CDR1 MDHEN and CDR2 SYDVKM. Trimming left V 5 bases short and J 8 bases short, with 15 bases between. The CDR3 extends over 13 amino acids. The record originates from a study of cytomegalovirus exposure and HLA in healthy donors. Background on the study: Unique TCRs numbering around 80 million, obtained from HLA-typed donors, made up an early data release. The Caucasian-associated ancestry cluster held around 81% of roughly 370 genotyped donors.

General study findings and limits: Several V segments, TRBV6-2 and TRBV6-3 among them, could not be told apart and were dropped.

This chain uses TRBV28 with TRBJ1-2, with D possibly matching TRBD1 (5 bases). The sequence came from a male donor in good health and CMV-seropositive. The sequencing input was PBMCs. CDR3 nucleotides: TGTGCCAGCAGTCAAGCGACAGTTCGGGGCTACACCTTC. Its protein is CASSQATVRGYTF.